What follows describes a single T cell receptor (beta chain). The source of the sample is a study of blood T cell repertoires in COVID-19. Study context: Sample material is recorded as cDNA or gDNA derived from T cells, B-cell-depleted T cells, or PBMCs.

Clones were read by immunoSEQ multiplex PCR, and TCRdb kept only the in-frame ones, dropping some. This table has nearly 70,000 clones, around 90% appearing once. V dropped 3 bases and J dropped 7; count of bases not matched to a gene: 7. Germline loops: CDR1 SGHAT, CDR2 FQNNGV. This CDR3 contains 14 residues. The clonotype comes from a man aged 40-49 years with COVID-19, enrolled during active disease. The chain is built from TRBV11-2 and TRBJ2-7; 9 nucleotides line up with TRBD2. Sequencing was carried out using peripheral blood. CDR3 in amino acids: CASSFSGGPVEQYF. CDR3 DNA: TGTGCCAGCAGCTTCAGCGGGGGGCCAGTGGAGCAGTACTTC.